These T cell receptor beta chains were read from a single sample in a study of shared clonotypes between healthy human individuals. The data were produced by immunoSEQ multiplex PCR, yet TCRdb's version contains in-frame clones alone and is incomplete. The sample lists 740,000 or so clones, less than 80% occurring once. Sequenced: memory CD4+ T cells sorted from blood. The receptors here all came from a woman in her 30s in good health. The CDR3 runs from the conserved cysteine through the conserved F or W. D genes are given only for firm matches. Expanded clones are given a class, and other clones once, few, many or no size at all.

CDR3 DNA: TGTGCCAGCAGTGACCGCCGGGACCAAAGTAACCAAGAGACCCAGTACTTC
CDR3 protein: CASSDRRDQSNQETQYF
V gene: TRBV25-1
J gene: TRBJ2-5
clone size: -
D gene: -

CDR3 DNA: TGTGCCAGCAGTTTACCTAGCGGAGAGACCCAGTACTTC
CDR3 protein: CASSLPSGETQYF
V gene: TRBV28
J gene: TRBJ2-5
clone size: -
D gene: TRBD2

CDR3 DNA: TGTGCCAGCAGCTTAGAGGGACAGGCGATGAACACTGAAGCTTTCTTT
CDR3 protein: CASSLEGQAMNTEAFF
V gene: TRBV11-2
J gene: TRBJ1-1
clone size: many
D gene: TRBD1

CDR3 DNA: TGCGCCAGCAGTGAGGTTGGCAGACCAAATGAAAAACTGTTTTTT
CDR3 protein: CASSEVGRPNEKLFF
V gene: TRBV10-2
J gene: TRBJ1-4
clone size: once
D gene: -

CDR3 DNA: TGTGCCAGCAGCGCAGACCTAGCGGGAGCGGGTAATGAGCAGTTCTTC
CDR3 protein: CASSADLAGAGNEQFF
V gene: TRBV7-6
J gene: TRBJ2-1
clone size: -
D gene: TRBD2

CDR3 DNA: TGTGCCAGTAGAACCACTAGCGGGAGGACTCGCGAGCAGTACTTC
CDR3 protein: CASRTTSGRTREQYF
V gene: TRBV6-5
J gene: TRBJ2-7
clone size: -
D gene: TRBD2

CDR3 DNA: TGTGCCAGTAGTATAGATCCGTGGGGGAACTATGGCTACACCTTC
CDR3 protein: CASSIDPWGNYGYTF
V gene: TRBV19
J gene: TRBJ1-2
clone size: once
D gene: -

CDR3 DNA: TGTGCCAGCAGTGAAAGGCGGGAGGCAAAAGATACGCAGTATTTT
CDR3 protein: CASSERREAKDTQYF
V gene: TRBV6-1
J gene: TRBJ2-3
clone size: few
D gene: TRBD2

CDR3 DNA: TGTGCCAGCAGCGTTTCTGTAGCCAATGAGCAGTTCTTC
CDR3 protein: CASSVSVANEQFF
V gene: TRBV9
J gene: TRBJ2-1
clone size: few
D gene: -

CDR3 DNA: TGTGCCAGCACCCTCGCCGGAGGTGTAGATACGCAGTATTTT
CDR3 protein: CASTLAGGVDTQYF
V gene: TRBV7-9
J gene: TRBJ2-3
clone size: -
D gene: -

CDR3 DNA: TGTGCCAGCATGGGCGTGCTGGGTGCAAGGCAGCCCCAGCATTTT
CDR3 protein: CASMGVLGARQPQHF
V gene: TRBV6-1
J gene: TRBJ1-5
clone size: -
D gene: -

CDR3 DNA: TGTGCCAGCAGTTTCAGGGCTGGAAACACCATATATTTT
CDR3 protein: CASSFRAGNTIYF
V gene: TRBV27
J gene: TRBJ1-3
clone size: -
D gene: -

CDR3 DNA: TGTGCCTGGAGTGTAAAGGGGTCACAGCCCCAGCATTTT
CDR3 protein: CAWSVKGSQPQHF
V gene: TRBV30
J gene: TRBJ1-5
clone size: -
D gene: -

CDR3 DNA: TGTGCCAGCAGTCACCGAACTGAGAGCTCCTACAATGAGCAGTTCTTC
CDR3 protein: CASSHRTESSYNEQFF
V gene: TRBV25-1
J gene: TRBJ2-1
clone size: -
D gene: -

CDR3 DNA: TGTGCCAGCAGTCCCTTGAGGGACGGCAATCAGCCCCAGCATTTT
CDR3 protein: CASSPLRDGNQPQHF
V gene: TRBV28
J gene: TRBJ1-5
clone size: few
D gene: -

CDR3 DNA: TGTGCCAGCAGTCGACTAGCGGGAGGGCGGCTTGAGCAGTTCTTC
CDR3 protein: CASSRLAGGRLEQFF
V gene: TRBV11-3
J gene: TRBJ2-1
clone size: -
D gene: TRBD2

CDR3 DNA: TGTGCCAGCAGCTTGAAGGGCAGCTCCTACAATGAGCAGTTCTTC
CDR3 protein: CASSLKGSSYNEQFF
V gene: TRBV5-4
J gene: TRBJ2-1
clone size: -
D gene: -

CDR3 DNA: TGTGCCAGCAGCAAGGGGGACAGGGAACGTGAAAAACTGTTTTTT
CDR3 protein: CASSKGDREREKLFF
V gene: TRBV9
J gene: TRBJ1-4
clone size: -
D gene: TRBD1

CDR3 DNA: TGTGCCAGCAGCTCCCTCCCGCGGGAGGGCTTTGAGCAGTACTTC
CDR3 protein: CASSSLPREGFEQYF
V gene: TRBV5-7
J gene: TRBJ2-7
clone size: -
D gene: TRBD2

CDR3 DNA: TGCAGCGTTCACAAACAGGAGCAAGAGACCCAGTACTTC
CDR3 protein: CSVHKQEQETQYF
V gene: TRBV29-1
J gene: TRBJ2-5
clone size: few
D gene: -

CDR3 DNA: TGTGCCAGCAGCCGGGTATCCTACGAGCAGTACTTC
CDR3 protein: CASSRVSYEQYF
V gene: TRBV28
J gene: TRBJ2-7
clone size: -
D gene: -

CDR3 DNA: TGCGCCAGCAGCTTGGGGGCAGCCTCCTACAATGAGCAGTTCTTC
CDR3 protein: CASSLGAASYNEQFF
V gene: TRBV5-1
J gene: TRBJ2-1
clone size: -
D gene: -

CDR3 DNA: TGCGCCAGCAGCTTCGGGACTAGCGACTCCTACGAGCAGTACTTC
CDR3 protein: CASSFGTSDSYEQYF
V gene: TRBV5-1
J gene: TRBJ2-7
clone size: -
D gene: TRBD2

CDR3 DNA: TGTGCCAGCAGCTTAGTACGTATACCCTACGAGCAGTACTTC
CDR3 protein: CASSLVRIPYEQYF
V gene: TRBV7-8
J gene: TRBJ2-7
clone size: few
D gene: -

CDR3 DNA: TGTGCCAGCAGTGGGGACAGGGGTCCTATTGCCTACGAGCAGTACTTC
CDR3 protein: CASSGDRGPIAYEQYF
V gene: TRBV25-1
J gene: TRBJ2-7
clone size: -
D gene: TRBD1

CDR3 DNA: TGCAGCGTTGAAGACGGAAACAATGAGCAGTTCTTC
CDR3 protein: CSVEDGNNEQFF
V gene: TRBV29-1
J gene: TRBJ2-1
clone size: many
D gene: -

CDR3 DNA: TGTGCGAGTAGGGCGGGAGGTTCCACCGGGGAGCTGTTTTTT
CDR3 protein: CASRAGGSTGELFF
V gene: TRBV19
J gene: TRBJ2-2
clone size: -
D gene: TRBD2

CDR3 DNA: TGTGCCAGCAGCCCTGTCCAGTTCACAGATACGCAGTATTTT
CDR3 protein: CASSPVQFTDTQYF
V gene: TRBV9
J gene: TRBJ2-3
clone size: many
D gene: -